A single sample is the source of the 8 T cell receptor beta chains below, sequenced in a study of blood T cell repertoires in COVID-19. The data were produced by immunoSEQ multiplex PCR, yet TCRdb's version contains in-frame clones alone and is incomplete. Of fewer than 400,000 clones in the sample, around 85% were seen once. Source material: peripheral blood. These receptors all stem from a woman under 30 with acute or convalescent COVID-19.

This clone has just one count. The CDR3 nucleotides read TGTGCCTGGAATGTCGGGGGGGCGCGGTCCTACAATGAGCAGTTCTTC. It is translated as CAWNVGGARSYNEQFF. This sequence joins TRBV30 and TRBJ2-1; TRBD2 aligns across 8 bases. The V gene's germline CDR1 is GTSNPN and CDR2 SVGIG (reference sequence). J lost 1 base, V lost 4 bases, and 9 bases had no gene match. The CDR3 loop spans 16 amino acids.

The rearrangement uses TRBV30 and TRBJ1-5, with a tentative D call TRBD1 (6 bases). The V and J ends lost 0 bases and 4 bases respectively, with 16 bases between them. Germline loops: CDR1 GTSNPN, CDR2 SVGIG (reference sequence). The CDR3 has 16 amino acids. The CDR3 DNA reads TGTGCCTGGAGTGTACAGTGGGGGCAGGGGAATCAGCCCCAGCATTTT. It codes for CAWSVQWGQGNQPQHF.

Concerning this clone itself: At the DNA level, this CDR3 is encoded by other sequences in the same sample as well. The chain couples TRBV5-1 to TRBJ2-7; 7 nucleotides align to TRBD1. Unmatched junction bases numbered 4, after V lost 0 bases and J lost 4 bases. This CDR3 spans 14 amino acids. The germline gives CDR1 SGHRS, CDR2 YFSETQ. CDR3 nucleotides: TGCGCCAGCAGCTTGGGGGACAGTTCTTACGAGCAGTACTTC. Protein product: CASSLGDSSYEQYF.

The chain recombines TRBV19 with TRBJ2-5; 9 nucleotides agree with TRBD1. With 4 bases clipped from V and 7 bases from J, the junction kept 16 bases outside the gene matches. The CDR3 is 17 amino acids. CDR1 and CDR2 (germline): LNHDA, SQIVND (reference sequence). CDR3 DNA sequence: TGTGCCAGTAGTACCGAATATGGGACAGGGAGGTTCAGGACCCAGTACTTC. This sequence encodes CASSTEYGTGRFRTQYF.

This chain joins TRBV10-1 and TRBJ2-3; D is perhaps TRBD1 (7 bases). Germline V gene data show CDR1 as WNHNN and CDR2 as SYGVQD (reference sequence). This CDR3 is 15 amino acids long. Between the trimmed V and J ends, which lost 2 bases and 4 bases, there was a span of 13 bases. The CDR3 DNA follows: TGCGCCAGCAGTGAGACGACAGGGACTCCAGATACGCAGTATTTT. Protein sequence: CASSETTGTPDTQYF.

This clone showed up just a few times. The V and J genes are TRBV27 and TRBJ1-1; D possibly corresponds to TRBD1 (5 bases). CDR3 length: 14 residues. V lost 6 bases and J lost 1, with 12 bases in between. Germline CDR1 reads MNHEY; CDR2 reads SMNVEV (reference sequence). The CDR3 protein is CASSRKTENTEAFF. The CDR3 nucleotides are TGTGCCAGCAGCCGTAAGACAGAGAACACTGAAGCTTTCTTT.

V gene TRBV5-1 combines with J gene TRBJ1-5, with 8 bases that match TRBD1. The CDR3 is 17 residues long. Germline CDR1 SGHRS, CDR2 YFSETQ. V dropped 0 bases and J dropped 3; count of bases not matched to a gene: 8. For the CDR3, the DNA is TGCGCCAGCAGCTTGGAACCGACAGGGGTCTACAATCAGCCCCAGCATTTT. Its protein is CASSLEPTGVYNQPQHF. The complete variable domain, with remaining parts taken from reference TRBV5-1 and TRBJ1-5, reads KAGVTQTPRYLIKTRGQQVTLSCSPISGHRSVSWYQQTPGQGLQFLFEYFSETQRNKGNFPGRFSGRQFSNSRSEMNVSTLELGDSALYLCASSLEPTGVYNQPQHFGDGTRLSIL.

The chain has TRBV2 and TRBJ2-1; a weak D match, TRBD1 (5 bases). CDR1 is SNHLY, CDR2 FYNNEI, per germline. V was shortened by 4 bases and J by 6 bases, with 16 bases between the two germline ends. This CDR3 is built from 15 residues. The DNA for the CDR3 is TGTGCCAGCAGTGGGTCACGGACATGGGCCAATGAGCAGTTCTTC. Translating it yields CASSGSRTWANEQFF.